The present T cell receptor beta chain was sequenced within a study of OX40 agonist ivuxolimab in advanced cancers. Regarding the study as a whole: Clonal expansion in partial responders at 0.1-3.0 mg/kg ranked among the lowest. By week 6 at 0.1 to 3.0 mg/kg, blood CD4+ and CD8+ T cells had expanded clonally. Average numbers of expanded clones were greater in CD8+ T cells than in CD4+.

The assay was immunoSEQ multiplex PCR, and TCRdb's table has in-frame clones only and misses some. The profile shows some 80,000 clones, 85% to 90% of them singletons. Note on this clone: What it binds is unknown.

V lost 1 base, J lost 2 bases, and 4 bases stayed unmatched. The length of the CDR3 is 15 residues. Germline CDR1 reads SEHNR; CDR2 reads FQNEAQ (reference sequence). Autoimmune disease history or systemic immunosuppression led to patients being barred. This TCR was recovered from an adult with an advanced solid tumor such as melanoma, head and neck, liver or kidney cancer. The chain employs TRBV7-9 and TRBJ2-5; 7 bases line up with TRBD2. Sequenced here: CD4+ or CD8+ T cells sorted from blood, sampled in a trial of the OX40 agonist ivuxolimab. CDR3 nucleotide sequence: TGTGCCAGCAGCTTAGGGGAGGGGCAACAAGAGACCCAGTACTTC. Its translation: CASSLGEGQQETQYF.